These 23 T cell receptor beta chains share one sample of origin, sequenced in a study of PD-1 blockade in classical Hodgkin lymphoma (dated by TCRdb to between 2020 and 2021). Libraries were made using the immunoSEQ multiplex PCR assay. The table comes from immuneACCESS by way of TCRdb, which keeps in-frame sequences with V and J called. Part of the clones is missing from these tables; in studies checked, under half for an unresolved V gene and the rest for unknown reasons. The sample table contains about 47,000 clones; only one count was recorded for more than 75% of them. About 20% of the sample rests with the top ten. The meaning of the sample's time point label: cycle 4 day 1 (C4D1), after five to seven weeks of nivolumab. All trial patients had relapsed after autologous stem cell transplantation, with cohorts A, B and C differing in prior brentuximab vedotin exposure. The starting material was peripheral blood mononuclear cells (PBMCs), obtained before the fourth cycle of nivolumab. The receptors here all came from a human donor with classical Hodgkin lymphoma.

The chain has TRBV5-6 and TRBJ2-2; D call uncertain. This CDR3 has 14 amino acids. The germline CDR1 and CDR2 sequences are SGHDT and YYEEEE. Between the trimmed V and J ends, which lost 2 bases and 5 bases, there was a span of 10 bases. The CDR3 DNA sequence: TGTGCCAGCAGCTTCCAGGTTTGGACCGGGGAGCTGTTTTTT. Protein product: CASSFQVWTGELFF.

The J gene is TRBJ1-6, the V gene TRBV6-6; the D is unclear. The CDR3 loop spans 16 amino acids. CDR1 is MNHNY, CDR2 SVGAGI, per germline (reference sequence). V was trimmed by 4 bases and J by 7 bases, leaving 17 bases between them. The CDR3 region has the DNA TGTGCCAGCAGTTCCATACAAGGAAAAAGCAATTCACCCCTCCACTTT. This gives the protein CASSSIQGKSNSPLHF.

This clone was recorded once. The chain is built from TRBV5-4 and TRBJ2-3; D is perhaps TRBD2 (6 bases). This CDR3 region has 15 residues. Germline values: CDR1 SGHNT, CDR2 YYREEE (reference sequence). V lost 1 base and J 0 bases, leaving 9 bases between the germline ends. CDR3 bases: TGTGCCAGCAGCTTGCCCGGGACTAGCACAGATACGCAGTATTTT. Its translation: CASSLPGTSTDTQYF.

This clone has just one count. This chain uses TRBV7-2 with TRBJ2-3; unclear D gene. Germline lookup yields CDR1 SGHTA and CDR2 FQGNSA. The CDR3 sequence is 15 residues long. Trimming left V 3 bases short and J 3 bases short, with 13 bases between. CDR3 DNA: TGTGCCAGCAGCTTGGTAATTGGTCGGACAGATACGCAGTATTTT. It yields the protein CASSLVIGRTDTQYF.

The CDR3, as DNA: TGTGCCAGTCCTAAAGATAGCTCCCGGAAAAGCGGCAATCAGCCCCAGCATTTT. Amino acid sequence: CASPKDSSRKSGNQPQHF. The chain carries TRBV27 and TRBJ1-5; D is uncertain. Germline loops: CDR1 MNHEY, CDR2 SMNVEV (reference sequence). The CDR3 spans 18 residues. With 9 bases removed from V and 2 bases from J, the gap between germline ends came to 26 bases.

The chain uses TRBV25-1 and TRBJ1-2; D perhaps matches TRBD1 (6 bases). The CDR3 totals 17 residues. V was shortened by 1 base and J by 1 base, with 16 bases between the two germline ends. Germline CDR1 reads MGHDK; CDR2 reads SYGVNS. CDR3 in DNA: TGTGCCAGCAGTGAATGGGTAGGGGGGCTAAGTAACTATGGCTACACCTTC. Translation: CASSEWVGGLSNYGYTF.

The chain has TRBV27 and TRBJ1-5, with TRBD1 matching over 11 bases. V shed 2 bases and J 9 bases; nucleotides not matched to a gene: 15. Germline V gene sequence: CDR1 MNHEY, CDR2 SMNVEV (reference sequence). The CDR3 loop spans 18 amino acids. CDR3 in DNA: TGTGCCAGCAGTTTAATCGTGAGGACAGGGGGCGATTCCCGGCCCCAGCATTTT. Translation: CASSLIVRTGGDSRPQHF.

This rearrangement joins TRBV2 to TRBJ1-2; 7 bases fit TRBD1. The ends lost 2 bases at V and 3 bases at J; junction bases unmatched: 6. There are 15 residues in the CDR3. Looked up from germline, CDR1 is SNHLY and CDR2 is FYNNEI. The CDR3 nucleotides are TGTGCCAGCAGTGAAACAGGGGCGCGTCACTATGGCTACACCTTC. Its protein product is CASSETGARHYGYTF.

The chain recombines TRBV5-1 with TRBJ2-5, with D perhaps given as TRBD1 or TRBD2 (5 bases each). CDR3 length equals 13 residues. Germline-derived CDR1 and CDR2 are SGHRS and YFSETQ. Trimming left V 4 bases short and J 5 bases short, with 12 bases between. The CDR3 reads CASSMGVQETQYF. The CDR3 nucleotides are TGCGCCAGCAGCATGGGGGTCCAGGAGACCCAGTACTTC.

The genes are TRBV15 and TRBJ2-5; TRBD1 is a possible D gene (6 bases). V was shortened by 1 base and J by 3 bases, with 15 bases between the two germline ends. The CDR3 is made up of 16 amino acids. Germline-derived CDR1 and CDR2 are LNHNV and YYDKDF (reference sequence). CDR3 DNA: TGTGCCACCAGCAGAGGGTATGCAGGGGTCGAAGAGACCCAGTACTTC. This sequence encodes CATSRGYAGVEETQYF.

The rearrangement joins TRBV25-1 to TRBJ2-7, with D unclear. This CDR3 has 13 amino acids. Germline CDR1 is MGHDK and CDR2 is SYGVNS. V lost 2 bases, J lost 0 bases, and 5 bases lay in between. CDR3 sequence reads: CASSEVSSYEQYF. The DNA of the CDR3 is TGTGCCAGCAGTGAAGTCAGCTCCTACGAGCAGTACTTC.

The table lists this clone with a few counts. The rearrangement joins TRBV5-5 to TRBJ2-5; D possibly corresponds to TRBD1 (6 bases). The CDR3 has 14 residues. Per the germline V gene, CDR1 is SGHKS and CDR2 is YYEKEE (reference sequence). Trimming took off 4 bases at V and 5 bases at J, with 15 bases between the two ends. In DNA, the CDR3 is TGTGCCAGCAGCCAGGGGACCGCACGGGAGACCCAGTACTTC. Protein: CASSQGTARETQYF.

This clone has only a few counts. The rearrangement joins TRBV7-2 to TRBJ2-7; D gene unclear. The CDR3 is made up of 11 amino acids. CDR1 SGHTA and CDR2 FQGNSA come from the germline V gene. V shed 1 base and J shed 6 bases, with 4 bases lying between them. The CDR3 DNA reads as TGTGCCAGCAGCTTAGGTGTCGAGCAGTACTTC. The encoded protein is CASSLGVEQYF. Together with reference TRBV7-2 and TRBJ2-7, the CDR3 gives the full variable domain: GAGVSQSPSNKVTEKGKDVELRCDPISGHTALYWYRQSLGQGLEFLIYFQGNSAPDKSGLPSDRFSAERTGGSVSTLTIQRTQQEDSAVYLCASSLGVEQYFGPGTRLTVT.

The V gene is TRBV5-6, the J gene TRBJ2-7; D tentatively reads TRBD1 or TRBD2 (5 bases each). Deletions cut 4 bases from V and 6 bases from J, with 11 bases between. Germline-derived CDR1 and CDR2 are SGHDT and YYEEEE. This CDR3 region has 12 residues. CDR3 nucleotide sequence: TGTGCCAGCAGCCGGGACCATGGCGAGCAGTACTTC. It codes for CASSRDHGEQYF. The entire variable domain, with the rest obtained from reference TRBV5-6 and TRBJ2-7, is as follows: DAGVTQSPTHLIKTRGQQVTLRCSPKSGHDTVSWYQQALGQGPQFIFQYYEEEERQRGNFPDRFSGHQFPNYSSELNVNALLLGDSALYLCASSRDHGEQYFGPGTRLTVT.

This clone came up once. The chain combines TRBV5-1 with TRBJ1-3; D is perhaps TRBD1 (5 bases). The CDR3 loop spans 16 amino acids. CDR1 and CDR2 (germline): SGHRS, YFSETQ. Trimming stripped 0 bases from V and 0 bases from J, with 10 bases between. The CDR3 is CASSLGDGLSGNTIYF. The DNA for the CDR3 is TGCGCCAGCAGCTTGGGGGACGGCCTCTCTGGAAACACCATATATTTT.

This CDR3 is CAITGGPSTKSSYNEQFF. The CDR3 nucleotides are TGTGCCATCACCGGGGGACCGTCTACGAAGAGCTCCTACAATGAGCAGTTCTTC. V and J are TRBV10-3 and TRBJ2-1; D might be TRBD2 (6 bases). This CDR3 region has 18 residues. Trimming stripped 7 bases from V and 0 bases from J, with 22 bases between. CDR1 ENHRY and CDR2 SYGVKD come from the germline V gene.

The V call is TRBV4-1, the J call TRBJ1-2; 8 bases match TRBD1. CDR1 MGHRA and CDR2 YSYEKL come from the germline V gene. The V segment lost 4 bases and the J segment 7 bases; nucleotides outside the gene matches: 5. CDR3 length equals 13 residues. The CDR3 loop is CASSPTGAFGYTF. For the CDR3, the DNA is TGCGCCAGCAGCCCGACAGGGGCATTTGGCTACACCTTC.

The CDR3: CASSSTGLDYEQYF. The DNA of the CDR3 is TGTGCCAGCAGCTCAACGGGACTGGACTACGAGCAGTACTTC. The chain employs TRBV7-3 and TRBJ2-7, with D tentatively TRBD2 (6 bases). With 4 bases removed from V and 3 bases from J, the gap between germline ends came to 13 bases. This CDR3 is built from 14 residues. Germline loops: CDR1 SGHTA, CDR2 FQGTGA. Full variable domain (remainder filled in from reference TRBV7-3 and TRBJ2-7): GAGVSQTPSNKVTEKGKYVELRCDPISGHTALYWYRQSLGQGPEFLIYFQGTGAADDSGLPNDRFFAVRPEGSVSTLKIQRTERGDSAVYLCASSSTGLDYEQYFGPGTRLTVT.

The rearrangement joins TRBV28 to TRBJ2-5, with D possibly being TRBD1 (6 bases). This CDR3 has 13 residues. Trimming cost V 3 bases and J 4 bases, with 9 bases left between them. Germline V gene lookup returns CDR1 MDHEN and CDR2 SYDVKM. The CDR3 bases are TGTGCCAGCAGTTTGGGGGCACTAGAGACCCAGTACTTC. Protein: CASSLGALETQYF.

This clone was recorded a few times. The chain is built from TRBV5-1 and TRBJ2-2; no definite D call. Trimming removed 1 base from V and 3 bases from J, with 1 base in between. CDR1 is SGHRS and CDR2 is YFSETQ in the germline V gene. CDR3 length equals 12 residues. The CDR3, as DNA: TGCGCCAGCAGCTTGTACACCGGGGAGCTGTTTTTT. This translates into CASSLYTGELFF.

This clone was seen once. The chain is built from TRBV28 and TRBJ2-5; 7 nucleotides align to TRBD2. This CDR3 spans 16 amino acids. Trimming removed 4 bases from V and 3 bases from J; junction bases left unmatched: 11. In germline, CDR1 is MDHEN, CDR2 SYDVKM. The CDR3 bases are TGTGCCAGCAGTTCCCGAAGGGGCGGGGGTGAAGAGACCCAGTACTTC. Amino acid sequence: CASSSRRGGGEETQYF.

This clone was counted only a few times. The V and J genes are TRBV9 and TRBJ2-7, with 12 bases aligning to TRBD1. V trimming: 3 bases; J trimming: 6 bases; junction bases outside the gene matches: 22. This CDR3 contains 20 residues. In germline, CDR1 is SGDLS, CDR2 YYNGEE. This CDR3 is CASSALLGQGAFGGSCEQYF. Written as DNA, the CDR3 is TGTGCCAGCAGCGCCCTACTGGGACAGGGGGCCTTTGGGGGATCGTGCGAGCAGTACTTC.

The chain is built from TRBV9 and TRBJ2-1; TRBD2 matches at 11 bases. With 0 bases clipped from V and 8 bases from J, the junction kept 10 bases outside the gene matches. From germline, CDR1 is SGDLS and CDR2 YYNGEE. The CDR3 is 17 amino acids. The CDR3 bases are TGTGCCAGCAGCGTAGGTATTACTAGCGGGGGATCCGATGAGCAGTTCTTC. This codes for CASSVGITSGGSDEQFF.